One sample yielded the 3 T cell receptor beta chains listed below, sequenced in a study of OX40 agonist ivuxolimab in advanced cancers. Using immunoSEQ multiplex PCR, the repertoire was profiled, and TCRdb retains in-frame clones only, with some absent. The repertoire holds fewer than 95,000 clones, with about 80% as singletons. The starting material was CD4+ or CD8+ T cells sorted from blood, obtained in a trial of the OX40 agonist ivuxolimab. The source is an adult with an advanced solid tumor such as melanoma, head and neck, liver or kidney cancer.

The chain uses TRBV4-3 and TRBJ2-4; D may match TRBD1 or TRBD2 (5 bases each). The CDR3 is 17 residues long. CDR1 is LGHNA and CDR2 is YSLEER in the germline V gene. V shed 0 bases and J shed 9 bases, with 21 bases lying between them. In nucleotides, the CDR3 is TGCGCCAGCAGCCAAGAAGTCCCCGGGGTCTTGCAGGGCATTCAGTACTTC. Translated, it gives CASSQEVPGVLQGIQYF.

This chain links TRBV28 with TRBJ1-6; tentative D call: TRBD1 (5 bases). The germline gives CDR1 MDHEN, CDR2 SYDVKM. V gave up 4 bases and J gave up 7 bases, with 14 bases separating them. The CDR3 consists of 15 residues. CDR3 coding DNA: TGTGCCAGCAGTTCACTTCAGGGTGAGAATTCACCCCTCCACTTT. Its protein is CASSSLQGENSPLHF.

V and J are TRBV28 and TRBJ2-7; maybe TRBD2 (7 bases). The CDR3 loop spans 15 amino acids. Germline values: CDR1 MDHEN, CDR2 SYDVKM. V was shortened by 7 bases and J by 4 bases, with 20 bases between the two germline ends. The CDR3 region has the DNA TGTGCCAGCAAGGGGGGGCAGGCGACAGATTACGAGCAGTACGTC. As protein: CASKGGQATDYEQYV.